This T cell receptor (beta chain) stems from a study of T cells in Graves' hyperthyroidism and ophthalmopathy. The CDR3 regions of TCR beta were amplified from RNA transcripts. The primer set for the first-round RT-PCR of the TCR CDR3 was HTBI. MiXCR was run by TCRdb on the multiplex PCR reads, yielding one entry per CDR3 protein. The repertoire holds around 580,000 distinct CDR3 sequences, with about a sixth as singletons. Study results and caveats: For ophthalmopathy, model prediction preceded onset by a median around 7 months.

About this clonotype itself: Antigen unknown.

CDR1 MNHEY and CDR2 SVGAGI come from the germline V gene. The V segment lost 0 bases and the J segment 6 bases; nucleotides outside the gene matches: 7. There are 16 residues in the CDR3. This chain links TRBV6-5 with TRBJ2-4; 8 positions match TRBD1. This receptor was obtained from a woman younger than 35 with Graves' hyperthyroidism. Material: blood. The CDR3 DNA reads as TGTGCCAGCAGTTACTCGTGGGGACAGGCCCCAAACATTCAGTACTTC. Translation gives CASSYSWGQAPNIQYF.